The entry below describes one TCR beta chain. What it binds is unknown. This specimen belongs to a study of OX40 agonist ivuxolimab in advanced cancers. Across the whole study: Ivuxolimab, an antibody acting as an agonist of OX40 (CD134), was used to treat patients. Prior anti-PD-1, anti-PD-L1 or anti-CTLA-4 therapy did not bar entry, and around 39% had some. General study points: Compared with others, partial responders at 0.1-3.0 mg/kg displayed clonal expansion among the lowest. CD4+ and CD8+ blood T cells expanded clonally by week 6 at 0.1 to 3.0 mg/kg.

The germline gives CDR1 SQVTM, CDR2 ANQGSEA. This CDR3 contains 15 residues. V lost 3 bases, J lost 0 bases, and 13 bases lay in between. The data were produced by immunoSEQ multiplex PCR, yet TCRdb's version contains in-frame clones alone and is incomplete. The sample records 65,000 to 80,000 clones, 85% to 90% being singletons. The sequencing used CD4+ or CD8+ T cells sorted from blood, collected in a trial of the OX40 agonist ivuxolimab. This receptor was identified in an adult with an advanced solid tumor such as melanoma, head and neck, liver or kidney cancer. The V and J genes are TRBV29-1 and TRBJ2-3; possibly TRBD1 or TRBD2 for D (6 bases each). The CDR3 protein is CSVDGGQGSTDTQYF. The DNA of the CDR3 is TGCAGCGTTGATGGGGGGCAGGGGAGCACAGATACGCAGTATTTT.